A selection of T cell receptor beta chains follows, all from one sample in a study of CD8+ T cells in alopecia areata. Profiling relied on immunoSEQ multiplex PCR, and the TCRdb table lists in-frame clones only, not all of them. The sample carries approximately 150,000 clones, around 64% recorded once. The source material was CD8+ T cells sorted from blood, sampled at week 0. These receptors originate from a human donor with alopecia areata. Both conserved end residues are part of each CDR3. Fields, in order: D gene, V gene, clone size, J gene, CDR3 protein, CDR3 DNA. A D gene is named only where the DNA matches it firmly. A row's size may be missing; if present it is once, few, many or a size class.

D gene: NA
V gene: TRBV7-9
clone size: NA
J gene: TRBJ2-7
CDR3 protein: CASSPSYEQYF
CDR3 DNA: TGTGCCAGCAGCCCCAGCTACGAGCAGTACTTC

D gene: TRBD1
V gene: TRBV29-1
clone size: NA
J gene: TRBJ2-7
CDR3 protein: CSVVSFDRGDPYEQYF
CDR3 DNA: TGCAGCGTTGTATCGTTCGACAGGGGGGATCCCTACGAGCAGTACTTC

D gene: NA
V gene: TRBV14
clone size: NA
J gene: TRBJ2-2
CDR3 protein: CASNQANTGELFF
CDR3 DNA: TGTGCCAGCAACCAGGCGAACACCGGGGAGCTGTTTTTT

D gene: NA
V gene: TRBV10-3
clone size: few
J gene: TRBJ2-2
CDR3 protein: CAISDPNSGNTGELFF
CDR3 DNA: TGTGCCATCAGTGACCCTAACAGCGGCAACACCGGGGAGCTGTTTTTT

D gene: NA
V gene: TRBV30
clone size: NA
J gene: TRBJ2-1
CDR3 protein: CAWSVGHPNEQFF
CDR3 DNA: TGTGCCTGGAGTGTGGGACACCCAAATGAGCAGTTCTTC

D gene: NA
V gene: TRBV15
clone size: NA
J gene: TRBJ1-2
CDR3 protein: CATSREPGRFYGYTF
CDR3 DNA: TGTGCCACCAGCAGAGAACCCGGCAGGTTCTATGGCTACACCTTC

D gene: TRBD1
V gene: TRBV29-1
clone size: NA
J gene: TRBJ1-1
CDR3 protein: CSASRDRVSAEAFF
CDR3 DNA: TGCAGCGCGTCCCGGGACAGGGTTTCGGCTGAAGCTTTCTTT

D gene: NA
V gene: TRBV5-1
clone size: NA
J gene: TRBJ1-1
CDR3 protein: CASRVGLNTEAFF
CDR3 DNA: TGCGCCAGCCGCGTTGGTCTGAACACTGAAGCTTTCTTT

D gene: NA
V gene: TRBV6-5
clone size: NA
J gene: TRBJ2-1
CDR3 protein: CASSYVGNNEQFF
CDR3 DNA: TGTGCCAGCAGTTACGTAGGGAACAATGAGCAGTTCTTC

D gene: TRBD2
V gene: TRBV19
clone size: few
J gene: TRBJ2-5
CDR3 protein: CATRLAGGGETQYF
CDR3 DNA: TGTGCCACCAGACTAGCGGGGGGTGGCGAGACCCAGTACTTC